This T cell receptor (beta chain) was retrieved from a study of T cells in Graves' hyperthyroidism and ophthalmopathy (dated by TCRdb to between 2018 and 2021). The study in broad terms: Peripheral blood samples were taken at the time of initial diagnosis, prior to any treatment. To identify distinguishing TCR V-J signatures, a discovery cohort of around 98 patients was used, comprising roughly 45 with Graves' ophthalmopathy and 57 with stable Graves' hyperthyroidism. Prospective prediction of ophthalmopathy was tested in an independent validation cohort of fewer than 20 hyperthyroidism patients and 17 patients who later progressed to ophthalmopathy. For training and testing, the roughly 97 patients in the discovery cohort were randomly divided in a 7:3 ratio. In addition, the study compared T-cell repertoires in thyroid tissue and in blood from several Graves' hyperthyroidism patients. Once sampling was done, hyperthyroidism patients were given methimazole at a starting dose of 30 mg daily, whereas ophthalmopathy patients were given high-dose intravenous methylprednisolone. The paper reports TCR Vbeta CDR3 sequencing of more than 120 peripheral blood samples: under 45 ophthalmopathy, fewer than 80 hyperthyroidism and 17 progressor patients. Findings and caveats that apply to the study as a whole: No statistical method was used to set the sample size in advance, and investigators knew the group allocation. In validation, progression to ophthalmopathy was predicted by the model with more than 65% sensitivity and 72% to 85% specificity, a median of roughly 6.4 months before onset. A model built on a 13 V-J signature distinguished ophthalmopathy from stable hyperthyroidism, reaching roughly 88% sensitivity and approximately 81% specificity in cross-validation and 80%/75% in testing. Blood samples also contained most of the expanded thyroid clonotypes (frequency above 0.001), which suggests that blood repertoires may reflect thyroid immune responses.

A patient counted as having stable Graves' hyperthyroidism if no progression to ophthalmopathy occurred over 18 months of follow-up. Hyperthyroidism patients were newly diagnosed, with disease duration under 2 months, and aged 18 to 65 years. Any patient with an uncontrolled infection, another autoimmune disease, pregnancy or lactation was excluded. Diagnoses were established on the basis of clinical symptoms, serum thyroxine and TRAb, thyroid ultrasound, and orbital computed tomography. PBMCs were separated from approximately 10 ml of fresh peripheral blood using Ficoll-Paque density gradient centrifugation. Total RNA was extracted with Trizol reagent, and quality was checked on an Agilent 2100 Bioanalyzer. In this sample, this clonotype turned up a few times. The antigen it recognizes is unknown. No quality values exist for individual bases; no much larger clone is one base distant. The TCR beta CDR3 regions were amplified from the RNA transcripts. The TCR CDR3 was subjected to a first round of RT-PCR using the HTBI primer set and the Qiagen OneStep RT-PCR kit. Libraries were constructed in a second round of multiplex PCR, after which size selection and purification were performed. Libraries were sequenced paired-end with 100 bp reads on an Illumina HiSeq2000. Processing in the source paper ran as follows. SOAPnuke was used to process the raw data, with reads discarded if the reads contained adapters or uncalled bases, had a mean Phred below 15, or lacked an exact constant-primer or identifier match. COPE v1.2.5 was used to merge high-quality paired reads, and clonotypes were defined as unique nucleotide sequences. Clonotypes were aligned to IMGT TRBV, TRBD and TRBJ reference segments using MiTCR v1.1. Analysis was restricted to V-J combinations with a frequency above 0.0001, which covered roughly 99% of repertoires. The TCS score was defined as F50 (clonal expansion) divided by E x V (chaos), with BLOSUM62-based TCRdist calculated between CDR3 peptides within each V-J. Welch's t-statistics and random forest reduced around 520 V-J features to 13, which were used in a naive Bayes classifier (R e1071). TCRdb redid the processing of the public reads, applying fastp at Q25 and MiXCR, and retained in-frame beta chains. For every CDR3 protein sequence, its rows merge into one entry that carries the most common genes and DNA. The V and J calls follow TCRdb's processing rather than the paper's. The sample includes about 200,000 distinct CDR3 sequences, with 15% to 20% observed a single time. The top ten clones comprise 44% of the sample.

From a lookup of the germline V gene, CDR1 and CDR2 are SGHTA and FQGNSA. Clipping removes 1 base from V and 1 base from J, with 3 as the unmatched junction base count. Including the terminal cysteine and phenylalanine, the CDR3 comprises 16 residues. Solely the CDR3 DNA is kept, with 48 bases framed from the first base. The TCR sequence derives from a man aged 40-49 years with Graves' hyperthyroidism. This sequence uses TRBV7-2 and TRBJ2-3, with 9 middle bases fitting TRBD2. Sequencing input: blood. Here is the DNA: TGTGCCAGCAGCTTAGGTATAGCGGGGGGCACAGATACGCAGTATTTT. Its protein product is CASSLGIAGGTDTQYF.